This record covers a single TCR beta chain. Its antigen is still unknown. Primers: 60 Vbeta forward and 13 Jbeta reverse. Method: immunoSEQ multiplex PCR; TCRdb's copy keeps in-frame clones and lacks some. The table has about 150,000 clones, about 78% seen once. The sample originates from a study of cytomegalovirus exposure and HLA in healthy donors. The study's findings and limits: An analysis done earlier found most TCR beta V segments productive about 87% or about 30% of the time. Later analysis showed most CMV-associated TCR beta chains appearing HLA-restricted. When the data were analyzed later, several of the most significant clusters appeared to be linked to common viral pathogens.

The ends lost 5 bases at V and 5 bases at J; junction bases unmatched: 5. Germline values: CDR1 MDHEN, CDR2 SYDVKM. This CDR3 has 13 amino acids. This TCR was recovered from a male donor in good health and CMV-seronegative. The genes are TRBV28 and TRBJ2-5; 7 nucleotides agree with TRBD1. The sample taken for sequencing was PBMCs. The CDR3 DNA reads as TGTGCCAGCAGTCAAGGGGGCCGGGAGACCCAGTACTTC. It specifies CASSQGGRETQYF.